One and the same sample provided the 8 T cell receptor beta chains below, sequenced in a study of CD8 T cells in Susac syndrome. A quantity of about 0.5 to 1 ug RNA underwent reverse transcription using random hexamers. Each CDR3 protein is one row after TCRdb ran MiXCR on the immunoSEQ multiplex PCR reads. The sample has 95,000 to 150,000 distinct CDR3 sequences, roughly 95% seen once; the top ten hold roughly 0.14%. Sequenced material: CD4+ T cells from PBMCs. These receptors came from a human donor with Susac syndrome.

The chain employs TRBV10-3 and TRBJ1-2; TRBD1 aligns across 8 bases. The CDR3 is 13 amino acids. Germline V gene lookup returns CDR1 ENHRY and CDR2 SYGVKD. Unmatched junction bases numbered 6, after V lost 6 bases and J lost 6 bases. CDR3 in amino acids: CAISDRGDHGYTF. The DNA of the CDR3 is TGTGCCATCAGCGACAGGGGTGACCATGGCTACACCTTC.

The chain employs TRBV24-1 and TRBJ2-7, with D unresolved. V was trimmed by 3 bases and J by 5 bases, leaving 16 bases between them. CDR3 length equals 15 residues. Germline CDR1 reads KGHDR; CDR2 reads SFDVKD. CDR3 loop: CATSDHRSGTHEQYF. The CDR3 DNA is TGTGCCACCAGTGATCACCGGTCCGGTACCCACGAGCAGTACTTC.

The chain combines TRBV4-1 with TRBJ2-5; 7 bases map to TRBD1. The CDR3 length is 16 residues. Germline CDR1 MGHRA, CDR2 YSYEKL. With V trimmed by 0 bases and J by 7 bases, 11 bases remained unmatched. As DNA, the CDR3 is TGCGCCAGCAGCCAAGAAACGGGACAGCTCTGGGGGACCCAGTACTTC. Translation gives CASSQETGQLWGTQYF.

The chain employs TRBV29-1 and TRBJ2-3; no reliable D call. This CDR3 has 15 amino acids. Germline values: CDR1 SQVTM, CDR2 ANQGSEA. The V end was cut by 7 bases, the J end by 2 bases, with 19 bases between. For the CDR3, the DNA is TGCAGCGCACAAGGGTCCCCGCACACCACAGATACGCAGTATTTT. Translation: CSAQGSPHTTDTQYF.

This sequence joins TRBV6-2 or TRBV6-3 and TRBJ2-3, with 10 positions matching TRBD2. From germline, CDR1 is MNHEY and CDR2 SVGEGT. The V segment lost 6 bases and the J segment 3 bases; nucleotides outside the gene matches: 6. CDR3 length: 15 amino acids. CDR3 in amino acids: CASRPIAGGTDTQYF. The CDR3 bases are TGTGCCAGCAGACCTATAGCGGGAGGAACAGATACGCAGTATTTT.

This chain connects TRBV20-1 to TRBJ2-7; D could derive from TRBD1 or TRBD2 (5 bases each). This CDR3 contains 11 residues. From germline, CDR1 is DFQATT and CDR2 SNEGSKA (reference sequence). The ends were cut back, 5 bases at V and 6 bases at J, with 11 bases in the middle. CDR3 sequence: CSAFEGREQYF. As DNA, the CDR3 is TGCAGTGCTTTTGAGGGGCGCGAGCAGTACTTC.

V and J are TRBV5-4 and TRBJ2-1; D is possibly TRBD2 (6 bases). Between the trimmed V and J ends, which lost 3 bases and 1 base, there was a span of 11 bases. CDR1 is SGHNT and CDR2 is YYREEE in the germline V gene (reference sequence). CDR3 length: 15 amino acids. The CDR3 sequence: CASSSLGGSYNEQFF. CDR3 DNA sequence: TGTGCCAGCAGCTCCCTCGGGGGTTCCTACAATGAGCAGTTCTTC.

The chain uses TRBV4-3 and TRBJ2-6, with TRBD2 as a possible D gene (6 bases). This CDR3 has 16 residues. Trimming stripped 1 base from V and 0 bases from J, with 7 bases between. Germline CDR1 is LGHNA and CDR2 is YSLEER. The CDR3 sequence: CASSQVGSSGANVLTF. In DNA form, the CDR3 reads TGCGCCAGCAGCCAAGTCGGGAGCTCTGGGGCCAACGTCCTGACTTTC.